The clone carrying this TCR beta chain appeared a single time. This sample was taken from a study of OX40 agonist ivuxolimab in advanced cancers. Looked up from germline, CDR1 is LNHDA and CDR2 is SQIVND (reference sequence). The CDR3 spans 13 residues. Trimming removed 1 base at V and 7 bases at J, with 5 bases between. The repertoire was sequenced with immunoSEQ multiplex PCR; TCRdb's copy has only in-frame clones and lacks some. The sample shows about 29,000 clones, roughly nine tenths of them seen only once. With baseline, cycle 4 day 1, and cycle 7 day 1 as timepoints, blood was sampled. The V call is TRBV19, the J call TRBJ1-6; D is ambiguous. The sequence derives from an adult with an advanced solid tumor such as melanoma, head and neck, liver or kidney cancer. Specimen: CD4+ or CD8+ T cells sorted from blood, collected in a trial of the OX40 agonist ivuxolimab. In DNA form, the CDR3 reads TGTGCCAGTAGTATAGCCAAGAATTCACCCCTCCACTTT. Its protein product is CASSIAKNSPLHF.